This TCR beta chain was recorded in a study of shared clonotypes between healthy human individuals. Regarding the study as a whole: Naive subsets usually exceeded memory subsets in estimated richness.

Each PCR replicate from the sorted subsets contained about 210 ng DNA, which is some 30,000 T cell genomes. The table came from immunoSEQ multiplex PCR; TCRdb's copy has only in-frame clones and leaves some out. The sample consists of millions of clones, over 85% of them appearing once. For this clone: The antigen is unknown.

Healthy and HIV-negative, the adult donors had no recent acute infections or vaccinations. The CD4+ fraction was divided into a CD45RA+ naive subset and a CD45RA-negative memory subset. This TCR came from a man aged 18-30 years in good health. Sequencing was carried out using naive CD4+ T cells sorted from blood. Subset of the sample: CD45RA+ positively selected.

The CDR3 DNA follows: TGTGCCAGCTCACCTTCACAGGGATCCGGGGAGCTGTTTTTT. Its translation is CASSPSQGSGELFF. The chain couples TRBV18 to TRBJ2-2, with D tentatively TRBD1 (6 bases). The CDR3 is made up of 14 amino acids. V lost 3 bases, J lost 6 bases, and 11 bases lay in between. Germline V CDR1 and CDR2: KGHSH, LQKENI.